The 23 T cell receptor beta chains below were found in one sample sequenced in a study of PD-1 blockade in classical Hodgkin lymphoma. Every patient relapsed after autologous stem cell transplantation, and brentuximab vedotin exposure varied. The table came from immunoSEQ multiplex PCR; TCRdb's copy has only in-frame clones and leaves some out. The sample has fewer than 75,000 clones, 70% to 90% seen once. Sequenced material: peripheral blood mononuclear cells (PBMCs), taken before the second cycle of nivolumab. These TCRs come from a human donor with classical Hodgkin lymphoma.

The table lists this clone with a count of one. The chain uses TRBV28 and TRBJ2-2, with D possibly matching TRBD1 (6 bases). The length of the CDR3 is 13 residues. Deletions cut 10 bases from V and 0 bases from J, with 9 bases between. Germline CDR1 reads MDHEN; CDR2 reads SYDVKM. The CDR3 nucleotides are TGTGCCACCCGGACAGCGAACACCGGGGAGCTGTTTTTT. Its translation is CATRTANTGELFF.

This chain uses TRBV4-2 with TRBJ1-2, with TRBD1 as a possible D gene (6 bases). The CDR3 length is 16 residues. Germline CDR1 is LGHNA and CDR2 is YNFKEQ. V lost 0 bases to trimming and J lost 4 bases, with 15 bases between them. The CDR3, as DNA: TGTGCCAGCAGCCAAGAGGTCGAGGGGGTGGGCTATGGCTACACCTTC. The encoded protein is CASSQEVEGVGYGYTF.

This chain connects TRBV6-6 to TRBJ1-1; TRBD1 aligns across 7 bases. Germline CDR1 MNHNY, CDR2 SVGAGI (reference sequence). There are 14 residues in the CDR3. V gave up 6 bases and J gave up 4 bases; unmatched junction bases: 8. The chain's CDR3 is CASSLTGRITEAFF. The CDR3 DNA is TGTGCCAGCAGCTTGACAGGGAGGATCACTGAAGCTTTCTTT.

This chain joins TRBV6-6 and TRBJ1-2; D not resolved. Germline CDR1 is MNHNY and CDR2 is SVGAGI (reference sequence). The CDR3 is made up of 12 amino acids. V was pared by 6 bases and J by 3 bases, with 8 bases between. The CDR3 sequence: CASSSGDYGYTF. CDR3 DNA sequence: TGTGCCAGCAGCAGTGGAGACTATGGCTACACCTTC.

This clone was observed a handful of times. The CDR3 DNA is TGTGCCAGCAGCTTAGTCTCGGTGGGGGGCGAAGCTTTCTTT. It encodes CASSLVSVGGEAFF. The chain recombines TRBV11-2 with TRBJ1-1; maybe TRBD1 (6 bases). V lost 1 base and J lost 8, with 14 bases in between. From germline, CDR1 is SGHAT and CDR2 FQNNGV. The CDR3 consists of 14 residues.

The chain is built from TRBV7-8 and TRBJ2-7, with D perhaps TRBD2 (7 bases). V dropped 3 bases and J dropped 6 bases, with 15 bases sitting between them. The CDR3 is 14 residues long. From germline, CDR1 is SGHVS and CDR2 FQNEAQ. CDR3 DNA sequence: TGTGCCAGCAGCTTGACCGGGGGGCTTAGCGAGCAGTACTTC. Translating gives CASSLTGGLSEQYF.

A single count supports this clone. The chain employs TRBV28 and TRBJ2-7, with 7 bases identical to TRBD1. Germline values: CDR1 MDHEN, CDR2 SYDVKM. The V segment lost 2 bases and the J segment 4 bases; nucleotides outside the gene matches: 8. This CDR3 has 15 amino acids. The CDR3 DNA sequence: TGTGCCAGCAGTTTAGGTGACAGGGTTTGGTACGAGCAGTACTTC. As protein: CASSLGDRVWYEQYF.

The V gene is TRBV6-5, the J gene TRBJ1-3; D is possibly TRBD1 (5 bases). Trimming took 2 bases from V and 4 from J, leaving 6 bases between them. CDR1 MNHEY and CDR2 SVGAGI come from the germline V gene. CDR3 size: 13 residues. The CDR3 reads CASSYGDGNTIYF. DNA for the CDR3: TGTGCCAGCAGTTACGGGGACGGAAACACCATATATTTT.

Comment on this clone: The CDR3 does not end in the conserved phenylalanine or tryptophan, so this is likely a read error. The limits of the CDR3 on the DNA are not certain, so only TCRdb's listed CDR3 is given. The CDR3: CASTCHREI. The chain combines TRBV9 with TRBJ2-7; the table's TRBD1 call for D was not verified on the DNA. The CDR3 length is 9 residues, termini included. Germline V gives CDR1 SGDLS, CDR2 YYNGEE.

This clone was found a few times. The chain uses TRBV5-1 and TRBJ2-5; D unclear. Germline assignment: CDR1 SGHRS and CDR2 YFSETQ. CDR3 length: 13 amino acids. V was pared by 1 base and J by 5 bases, with 9 bases between. Written as DNA, the CDR3 is TGCGCCAGCAGCTTGAATGTGGCGGAGACCCAGTACTTC. Protein product: CASSLNVAETQYF.

This chain links TRBV5-1 with TRBJ2-2; the match to TRBD1 covers 7 bases. The V and J ends lost 0 bases and 0 bases, in that order; junction bases with no gene match: 2. The CDR3 has 16 residues. Germline CDR1 SGHRS, CDR2 YFSETQ. Written as DNA, the CDR3 is TGCGCCAGCAGCTTGGTCGGACAGGCGAACACCGGGGAGCTGTTTTTT. It translates to CASSLVGQANTGELFF. Together with reference TRBV5-1 and TRBJ2-2, the CDR3 gives the full variable domain: KAGVTQTPRYLIKTRGQQVTLSCSPISGHRSVSWYQQTPGQGLQFLFEYFSETQRNKGNFPGRFSGRQFSNSRSEMNVSTLELGDSALYLCASSLVGQANTGELFFGEGSRLTVL.

The chain recombines TRBV6-1 with TRBJ2-1, with TRBD1 identical over 9 bases. Trimming took 1 base from V and 4 from J; bases not matched to a gene: 2. CDR3 length: 15 amino acids. From germline, CDR1 is MNHNS and CDR2 SASEGT. CDR3 amino acids: CASSEGQGGYNEQFF. In nucleotides, the CDR3 is TGTGCCAGCAGTGAAGGACAGGGGGGATACAATGAGCAGTTCTTC.

This chain connects TRBV10-1 to TRBJ2-7, with 8 bases lining up with TRBD1. Trimming removed 1 base from V and 0 bases from J; junction bases left unmatched: 5. This CDR3 region has 16 residues. Germline V gene data show CDR1 as WNHNN and CDR2 as SYGVQD (reference sequence). Here the CDR3 reads CASSEFGQGSSYEQYF. In DNA form, the CDR3 reads TGCGCCAGCAGTGAGTTCGGACAGGGAAGCTCCTACGAGCAGTACTTC.

The chain recombines TRBV7-9 with TRBJ1-2; D remains ambiguous. The CDR3 spans 12 residues. CDR1 is SEHNR, CDR2 FQNEAQ, per germline (reference sequence). Trimming took 2 bases from V and 1 from J, leaving 2 bases between them. CDR3 region: CASSLLNYGYTF. The CDR3 DNA reads as TGTGCCAGCAGCTTACTTAACTATGGCTACACCTTC.

The CDR3 nucleotides are TGCGCCAGCAGCTTCGGCCCCCTGGGACAGGGGGCTAGCGAGCAGTACTTC. Its protein product is CASSFGPLGQGASEQYF. This chain uses TRBV5-1 with TRBJ2-7; 12 nucleotides align to TRBD1. Losses at the gene ends were 2 bases for V and 6 bases for J; bases not matched to a gene: 12. Germline CDR1 and CDR2: SGHRS and YFSETQ. The CDR3 consists of 17 residues.

Written as DNA, the CDR3 is TGTGCCACCTCCGCGCTCGGAAACACCATATATTTT. It is translated as CATSALGNTIYF. V and J are TRBV6-5 and TRBJ1-3; D ambiguous. The V and J ends lost 10 bases and 4 bases respectively, with 11 bases between them. CDR3 size: 12 residues. In germline, CDR1 is MNHEY, CDR2 SVGAGI.

The chain carries TRBV5-1 and TRBJ2-4, with TRBD1 matching 8 bases. The germline gives CDR1 SGHRS, CDR2 YFSETQ. V shed 3 bases and J 6 bases; nucleotides not matched to a gene: 2. The CDR3 length is 13 residues. CDR3 in amino acids: CASSSGQVNIQYF. CDR3 in DNA: TGCGCCAGCAGCTCGGGACAGGTAAACATTCAGTACTTC.

The V gene is TRBV6-5, the J gene TRBJ1-2; TRBD1 matches at 10 bases. Per the germline V gene, CDR1 is MNHEY and CDR2 is SVGAGI. V gave up 5 bases and J gave up 4 bases; unmatched junction bases: 7. This CDR3 is built from 15 residues. DNA for the CDR3: TGTGCCAGCAGTCAAACAAGGACAGGGGGCTATGGCTACACCTTC. Translated: CASSQTRTGGYGYTF.

V gene TRBV6-5 combines with J gene TRBJ2-1; possible D gene TRBD2, 5 bases. Trimming cost V 6 bases and J 6 bases, with 15 bases left between them. CDR3 length: 14 residues. Looked up from germline, CDR1 is MNHEY and CDR2 is SVGAGI. The CDR3, as DNA: TGTGCCAGCAGCCGCTCGGGGTTTCGCAATGAGCAGTTCTTC. Translating it yields CASSRSGFRNEQFF.

This sequence joins TRBV5-1 and TRBJ2-2; D is ambiguous. Trimming removed 2 bases at V and 4 bases at J, with 6 bases between. Germline V CDR1 and CDR2: SGHRS, YFSETQ. The CDR3 covers 13 residues. CDR3: CASSFIPTGELFF. CDR3 nucleotide sequence: TGCGCCAGCAGCTTCATACCCACCGGGGAGCTGTTTTTT.

The V call is TRBV5-1, the J call TRBJ2-1, with 13 bases matching TRBD2. Germline V lookup: CDR1 SGHRS, CDR2 YFSETQ. This CDR3 spans 16 amino acids. J lost 4 bases, V lost 0 bases, and 1 base had no gene match. CDR3 loop: CASSLELAGGYNEQFF. DNA of the CDR3: TGCGCCAGCAGCTTGGAACTAGCGGGGGGGTACAATGAGCAGTTCTTC.

The chain links TRBV5-1 to TRBJ1-1; D call uncertain. Germline CDR1 and CDR2: SGHRS and YFSETQ. Trimming took 0 bases from V and 5 from J, leaving 11 bases between them. This CDR3 has 14 residues. The CDR3 sequence: CASSLDPTGTEAFF. The CDR3 nucleotides read TGCGCCAGCAGCTTGGATCCCACTGGGACTGAAGCTTTCTTT.

V and J are TRBV10-3 and TRBJ2-1, with a weak D call TRBD2 (6 bases). Germline V gene lookup returns CDR1 ENHRY and CDR2 SYGVKD. Between the trimmed V and J ends, which lost 8 bases and 5 bases, there was a span of 10 bases. The CDR3 is made up of 12 amino acids. The CDR3: CAIGDSDNEQFF. DNA for the CDR3: TGTGCCATCGGGGACTCAGACAATGAGCAGTTCTTC.